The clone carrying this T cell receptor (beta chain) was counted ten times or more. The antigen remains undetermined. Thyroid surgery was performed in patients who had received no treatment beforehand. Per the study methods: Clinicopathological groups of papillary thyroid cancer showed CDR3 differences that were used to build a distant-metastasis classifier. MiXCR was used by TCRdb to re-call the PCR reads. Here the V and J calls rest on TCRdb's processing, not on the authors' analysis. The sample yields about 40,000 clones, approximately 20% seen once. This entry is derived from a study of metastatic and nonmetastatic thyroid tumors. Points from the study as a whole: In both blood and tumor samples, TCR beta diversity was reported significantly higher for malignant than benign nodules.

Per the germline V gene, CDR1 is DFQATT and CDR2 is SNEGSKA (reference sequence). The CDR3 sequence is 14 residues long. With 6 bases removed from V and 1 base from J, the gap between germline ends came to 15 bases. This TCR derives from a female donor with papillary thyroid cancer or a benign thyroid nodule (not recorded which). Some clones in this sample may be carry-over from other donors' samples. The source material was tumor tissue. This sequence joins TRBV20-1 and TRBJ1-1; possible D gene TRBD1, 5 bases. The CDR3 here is CSAVPGARNTEAFF. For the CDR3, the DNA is TGCAGTGCCGTACCCGGGGCCAGGAACACTGAAGCTTTCTTT.